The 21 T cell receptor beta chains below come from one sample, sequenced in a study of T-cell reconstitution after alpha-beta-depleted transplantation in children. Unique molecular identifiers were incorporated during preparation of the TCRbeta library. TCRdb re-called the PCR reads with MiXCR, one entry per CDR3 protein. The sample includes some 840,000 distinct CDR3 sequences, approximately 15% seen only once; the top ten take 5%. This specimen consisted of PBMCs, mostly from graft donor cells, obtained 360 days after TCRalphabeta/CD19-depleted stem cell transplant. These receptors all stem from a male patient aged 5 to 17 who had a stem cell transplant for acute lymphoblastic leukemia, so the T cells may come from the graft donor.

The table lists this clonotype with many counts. The CDR3 DNA reads TGTGCCAGCAGCCAAGATGGATCGTCCCGAAACAATGAGCAGTTCTTC. The encoded protein is CASSQDGSSRNNEQFF. The rearrangement uses TRBV4-2 and TRBJ2-1; no reliable D call. There are 16 residues in the CDR3. Trimming cost V 0 bases and J 5 bases, with 14 bases left between them. Germline V CDR1 and CDR2: LGHNA, YNFKEQ.

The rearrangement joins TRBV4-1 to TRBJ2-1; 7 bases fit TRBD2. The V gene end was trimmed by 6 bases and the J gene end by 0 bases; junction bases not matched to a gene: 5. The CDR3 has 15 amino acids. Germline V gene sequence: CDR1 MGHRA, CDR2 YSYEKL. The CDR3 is CASRLAENSYNEQFF. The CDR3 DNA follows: TGCGCCAGCAGGCTAGCGGAAAACTCCTACAATGAGCAGTTCTTC.

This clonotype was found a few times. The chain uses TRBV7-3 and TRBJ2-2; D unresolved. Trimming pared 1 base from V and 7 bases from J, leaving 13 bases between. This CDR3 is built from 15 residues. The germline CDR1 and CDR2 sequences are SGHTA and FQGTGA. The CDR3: CASSLNPSGVGELFF. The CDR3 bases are TGTGCCAGCAGCTTAAACCCGTCGGGTGTCGGGGAGCTGTTTTTT.

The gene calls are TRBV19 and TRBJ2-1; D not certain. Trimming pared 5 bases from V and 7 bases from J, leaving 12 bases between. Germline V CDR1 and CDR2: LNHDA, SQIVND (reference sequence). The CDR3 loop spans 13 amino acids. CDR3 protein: CASSALSRNEQFF. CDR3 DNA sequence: TGTGCCAGTAGTGCGCTAAGTCGGAATGAGCAGTTCTTC.

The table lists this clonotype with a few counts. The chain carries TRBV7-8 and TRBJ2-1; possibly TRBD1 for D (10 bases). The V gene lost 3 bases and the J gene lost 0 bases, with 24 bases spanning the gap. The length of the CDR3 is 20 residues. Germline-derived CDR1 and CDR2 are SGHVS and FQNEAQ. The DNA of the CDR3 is TGTGCCAGCAGCTTGGGACAGGGGTTTAGCGGGAGCCACTCCTACAATGAGCAGTTCTTC. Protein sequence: CASSLGQGFSGSHSYNEQFF.

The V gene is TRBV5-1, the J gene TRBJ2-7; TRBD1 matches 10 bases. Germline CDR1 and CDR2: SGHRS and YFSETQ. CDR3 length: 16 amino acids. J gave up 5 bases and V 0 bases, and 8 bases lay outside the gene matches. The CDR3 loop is CASSLAPGQGTNEQYF. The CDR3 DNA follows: TGCGCCAGCAGCTTGGCCCCGGGACAGGGGACTAACGAGCAGTACTTC.

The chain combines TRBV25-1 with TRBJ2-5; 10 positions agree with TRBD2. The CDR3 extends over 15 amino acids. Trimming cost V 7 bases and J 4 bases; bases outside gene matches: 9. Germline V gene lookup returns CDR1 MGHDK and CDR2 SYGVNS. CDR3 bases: TGTGCCAGCACCTCCAAGCGGGAGGGGCGAGAGACCCAGTACTTC. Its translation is CASTSKREGRETQYF.

CDR3 coding DNA: TGTGCCAGCAGCAAAGAAGGAACAACCACCGGGGAGCTGTTTTTT. This gives the protein CASSKEGTTTGELFF. V usage is TRBV21-1 and J usage is TRBJ2-2. TRBV21-1 is a known pseudogene. The CDR3 has 15 amino acids.

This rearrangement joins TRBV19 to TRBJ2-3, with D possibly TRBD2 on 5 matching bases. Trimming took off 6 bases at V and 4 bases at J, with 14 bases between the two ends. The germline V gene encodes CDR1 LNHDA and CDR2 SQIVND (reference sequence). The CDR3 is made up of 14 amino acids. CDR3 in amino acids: CASSSRLAPDTQYF. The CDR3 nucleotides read TGTGCCAGTAGCTCCCGGCTAGCCCCAGATACGCAGTATTTT.

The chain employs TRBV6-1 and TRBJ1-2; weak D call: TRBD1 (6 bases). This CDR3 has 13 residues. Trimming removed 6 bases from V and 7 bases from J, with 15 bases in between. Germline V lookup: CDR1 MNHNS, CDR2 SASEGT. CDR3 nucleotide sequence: TGTGCCAGCAGGACACTCGGGGGCTTTGGCTACACCTTC. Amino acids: CASRTLGGFGYTF.

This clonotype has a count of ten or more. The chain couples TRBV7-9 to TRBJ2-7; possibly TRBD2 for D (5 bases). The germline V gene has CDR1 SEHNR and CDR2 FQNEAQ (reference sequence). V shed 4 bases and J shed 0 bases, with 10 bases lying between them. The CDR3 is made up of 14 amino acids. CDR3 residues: CASSSLGGSYEQYF. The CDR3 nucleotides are TGTGCCAGCAGCTCGTTAGGAGGCTCCTACGAGCAGTACTTC.

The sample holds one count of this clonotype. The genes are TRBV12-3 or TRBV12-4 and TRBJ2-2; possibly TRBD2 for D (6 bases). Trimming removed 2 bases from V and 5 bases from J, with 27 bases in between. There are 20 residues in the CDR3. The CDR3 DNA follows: TGTGCCAGCAGTTTATGGAGGAGGGGTGGACTCCTACTGAAAACCGGGGAGCTGTTTTTT. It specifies CASSLWRRGGLLLKTGELFF.

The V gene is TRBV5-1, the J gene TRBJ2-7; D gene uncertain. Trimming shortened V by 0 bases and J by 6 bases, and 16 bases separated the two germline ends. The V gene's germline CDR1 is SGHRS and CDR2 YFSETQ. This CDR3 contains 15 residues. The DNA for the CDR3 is TGCGCCAGCAGCTTGGCGGCGGCCCCGAAGGGCGAGCAGTACTTC. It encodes CASSLAAAPKGEQYF.

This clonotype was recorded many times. This chain's CDR3 is CASSRSTGKTQYF. The CDR3 bases are TGTGCCAGCAGCAGGAGTACGGGAAAGACCCAGTACTTC. The chain employs TRBV21-1 and TRBJ2-5; the tabulated D call, TRBD2, remains unverified against the DNA. TRBV21-1 is an annotated pseudogene. The CDR3 runs 13 residues.

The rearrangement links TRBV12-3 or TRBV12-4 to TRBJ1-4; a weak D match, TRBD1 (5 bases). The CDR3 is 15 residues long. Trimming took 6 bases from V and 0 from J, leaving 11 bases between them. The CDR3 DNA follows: TGTGCCAGCAGCTTCGACAGCCCAACTAATGAAAAACTGTTTTTT. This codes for CASSFDSPTNEKLFF.

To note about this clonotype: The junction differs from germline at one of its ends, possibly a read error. In nucleotides, the CDR3 is TGTGCCAGCAGTCCCGGTGAGTTTTATGGGGTGAAGACTGAAGCTTTCTTT. Amino acid sequence: CASSPGEFYGVKTEAFF. The chain links TRBV5-6 to TRBJ1-1; D ambiguous. Germline V gene lookup returns CDR1 SGHDT and CDR2 YYEEEE. The CDR3 has 17 residues.

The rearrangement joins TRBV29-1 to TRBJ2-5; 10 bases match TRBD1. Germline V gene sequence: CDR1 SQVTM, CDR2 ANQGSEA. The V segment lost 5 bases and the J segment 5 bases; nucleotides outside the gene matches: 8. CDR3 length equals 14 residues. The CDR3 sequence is CSVHGTGARETQYF. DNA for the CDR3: TGCAGCGTTCACGGGACAGGGGCGAGGGAGACCCAGTACTTC.

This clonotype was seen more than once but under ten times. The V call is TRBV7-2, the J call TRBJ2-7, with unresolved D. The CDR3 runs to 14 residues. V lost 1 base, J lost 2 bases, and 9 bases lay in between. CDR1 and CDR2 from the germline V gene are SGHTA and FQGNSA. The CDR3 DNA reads TGTGCCAGCAGCTTAGACGGAAAGGCCTACGAGCAGTACTTC. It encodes CASSLDGKAYEQYF.

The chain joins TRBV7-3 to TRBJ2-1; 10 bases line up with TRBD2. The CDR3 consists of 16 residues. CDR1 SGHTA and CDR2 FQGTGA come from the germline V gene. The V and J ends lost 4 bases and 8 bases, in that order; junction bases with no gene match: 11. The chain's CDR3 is CASSWAGAGGGYEQFF. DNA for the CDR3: TGTGCCAGCAGCTGGGCCGGAGCGGGAGGGGGATATGAGCAGTTCTTC.

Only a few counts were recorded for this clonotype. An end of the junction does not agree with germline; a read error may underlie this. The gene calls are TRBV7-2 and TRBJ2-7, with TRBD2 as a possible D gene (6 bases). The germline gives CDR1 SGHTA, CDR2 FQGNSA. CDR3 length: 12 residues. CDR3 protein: CASSLERGTGLF. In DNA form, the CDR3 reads TGTGCCAGCAGCTTAGAACGGGGGACTGGGCTCTTC.

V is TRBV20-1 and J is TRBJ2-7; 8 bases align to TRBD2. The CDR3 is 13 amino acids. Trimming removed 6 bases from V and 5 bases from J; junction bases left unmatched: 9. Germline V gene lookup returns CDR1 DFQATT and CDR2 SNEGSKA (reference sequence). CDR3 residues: CSADPGLVDEQYF. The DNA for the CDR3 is TGCAGTGCGGATCCGGGACTAGTGGACGAGCAGTACTTC.